Here is one T cell receptor (beta chain) with its context. What it recognizes is unknown. The data were obtained in a study of blood T cells in healthy people across ages. Broader study findings: PBMCs that were unsorted prevented a conclusive naive versus antigen-experienced comparison.

This CDR3 has 14 residues. Germline V gene lookup returns CDR1 SEHNR and CDR2 FQNEAQ (reference sequence). A second PCR of about 7 to 12 cycles used a sample-barcoded 5' primer and a J-beta primer mix. TCRdb reprocessed the 5' RACE reads with MiXCR, giving one entry per CDR3 protein. Of around 800,000 distinct CDR3 sequences in the sample, approximately 24% were seen once. These data were also filed under a second study, of T cells of mothers and their children. Per that study: The TCR beta CDR3 read count exceeded 9.5 million for each mother and was several million for each child. Biologically related mothers and children overlapped slightly more than unrelated pairs, a non-significant difference.

This clonotype was sampled from a boy aged 5-17 years in good health. J is TRBJ2-5 and V is TRBV7-9; tentative D call: TRBD1 (5 bases). The J call is in doubt because the DNA end fits TRBJ2-7 better. Sequences were obtained from blood. CDR3 region: CASSLAAQGYEQYF. CDR3 in DNA: TGTGCCAGCAGCTTAGCGGCCCAGGGATACGAGCAGTACTTC.